The 28 T cell receptor beta chains given below trace back to one sample, sequenced in a study of cytomegalovirus exposure and HLA in healthy donors (dated by TCRdb to about 2017). The library relied on the immunoSEQ multiplex PCR assay. For the multiplex PCR, a mixture combining 60 forward primers for TCR Vbeta segments and 13 reverse primers for TCR Jbeta segments was used. TCRdb took this table from immuneACCESS and kept in-frame rearrangements with V and J called. Such tables lack part of the clones; where checked against another copy, unresolved V genes explain under half of the gap, and the rest is unexplained. The table for this sample lists some 89,000 clones. Of the sample, just under 3.5% falls within the top ten clones. What was sequenced was PBMCs. Source of these receptors: a woman aged 25 to 45 in good health and CMV-seronegative.

The chain combines TRBV5-1 with TRBJ1-5; no firm D call. This CDR3 has 14 amino acids. Germline-derived CDR1 and CDR2 are SGHRS and YFSETQ. V was clipped by 0 bases and J by 5 bases, with 9 bases between them. The CDR3 protein is CASSLVPGDQPQHF. The DNA of the CDR3 is TGCGCCAGCAGCTTGGTACCGGGAGATCAGCCCCAGCATTTT.

This chain joins TRBV5-6 and TRBJ2-1; 10 bases are a match to TRBD2. The CDR3 is made up of 16 amino acids. V lost 1 base and J lost 7; bases outside the gene matches: 8. Germline CDR1 SGHDT, CDR2 YYEEEE. The CDR3 DNA reads as TGTGCCAGCAGCTTGAGTCTAGCGGGGGCATGGAATGAGCAGTTCTTC. As protein: CASSLSLAGAWNEQFF.

This sequence joins TRBV12-1 and TRBJ1-1; TRBD1, the table's D call, was not compared with the DNA. TRBV12-1 is a pseudogene. The CDR3 consists of 17 residues. The CDR3 sequence is CASSPPTEGATNTEAFF. The CDR3 DNA sequence: TGTGCCAGCAGCCCCCCCACAGAAGGGGCTACTAACACTGAAGCTTTCTTT.

This chain links TRBV30 with TRBJ1-1; no firm D call. The ends were cut back, 0 bases at V and 1 base at J, with 12 bases in the middle. CDR1 and CDR2 (germline): GTSNPN, SVGIG (reference sequence). CDR3 length: 15 amino acids. The CDR3 DNA reads as TGTGCCTGGAGTGTTGTGAAGACGGGGAACACTGAAGCTTTCTTT. Its translation is CAWSVVKTGNTEAFF.

The rearrangement joins TRBV11-3 to TRBJ2-2; the D is unclear. This CDR3 comprises 16 residues. V was trimmed by 0 bases and J by 4 bases, leaving 12 bases between them. Germline V gene lookup returns CDR1 SGHNT and CDR2 YENEEA. CDR3 amino acids: CASSLESGRATGELFF. CDR3 nucleotides: TGTGCCAGCAGCTTAGAATCAGGCAGAGCCACCGGGGAGCTGTTTTTT.

V usage is TRBV13 and J usage is TRBJ2-6; a weak D match, TRBD2 (6 bases). The V and J ends lost 5 bases and 0 bases respectively, with 14 bases between them. Germline loops: CDR1 PRHDT, CDR2 FYEKMQ (reference sequence). The length of the CDR3 is 17 residues. Here the CDR3 DNA reads TGTGCCAGCAGCGAAGTGGGGGGACCCTCTGGGGCCAACGTCCTGACTTTC. Its protein product is CASSEVGGPSGANVLTF.

The rearrangement links TRBV5-1 to TRBJ1-2; D remains ambiguous. CDR3 size: 13 residues. Germline V gene data show CDR1 as SGHRS and CDR2 as YFSETQ. With 2 bases removed from V and 4 bases from J, the gap between germline ends came to 9 bases. In DNA, the CDR3 is TGCGCCAGCAGCTTAGAAGAGGCCTATGGCTACACCTTC. This sequence encodes CASSLEEAYGYTF.

The J gene is TRBJ1-4, the V gene TRBV5-1; D remains unclear. Trimming pared 2 bases from V and 4 bases from J, leaving 9 bases between. CDR3 length equals 14 residues. Germline CDR1 is SGHRS and CDR2 is YFSETQ. CDR3 in DNA: TGCGCCAGCAGCTTCACGGGGAATAATGAAAAACTGTTTTTT. Translating gives CASSFTGNNEKLFF.

The chain combines TRBV13 with TRBJ2-3; TRBD2 agrees at 14 bases. The CDR3 has 17 residues. Losses at the gene ends were 5 bases for V and 6 bases for J; bases not matched to a gene: 10. Germline V CDR1 and CDR2: PRHDT, FYEKMQ (reference sequence). The CDR3 region is CASSPWGLAGVRDTQYF. CDR3 nucleotides: TGTGCCAGCAGCCCGTGGGGACTAGCGGGAGTCAGGGATACGCAGTATTTT.

V usage is TRBV4-1 and J usage is TRBJ1-5; D ambiguous. The CDR3 is 15 residues long. Germline CDR1 MGHRA, CDR2 YSYEKL. V was cut by 0 bases and J by 6 bases, with 12 bases left in between. The CDR3 loop is CASSQERPAGQPQHF. The CDR3 DNA is TGCGCCAGCAGCCAAGAAAGGCCCGCAGGTCAGCCCCAGCATTTT.

The chain uses TRBV5-4 and TRBJ1-2, with 12 bases lining up with TRBD1. The V gene end was trimmed by 5 bases and the J gene end by 5 bases; junction bases not matched to a gene: 7. Germline lookup yields CDR1 SGHNT and CDR2 YYREEE (reference sequence). The length of the CDR3 is 15 residues. CDR3 residues: CASRAGQGAGYGYTF. The CDR3 nucleotides read TGTGCCAGCAGGGCGGGACAGGGGGCGGGATATGGCTACACCTTC.

This CDR3 is CASSYSPGGNTEAFF. CDR3 DNA: TGTGCCAGCAGTTACTCCCCGGGGGGGAATACTGAAGCTTTCTTT. The gene calls are TRBV6-5 and TRBJ1-1, with D possibly being TRBD1 (5 bases). This CDR3 has 15 amino acids. Germline CDR1 reads MNHEY; CDR2 reads SVGAGI. V shed 0 bases and J shed 5 bases, with 13 bases lying between them.

Notes on this clone: One end of the junction does not line up with germline, which may come from a read error. The rearrangement links TRBV19 to TRBJ2-3, with 9 bases identical to TRBD1. Germline values: CDR1 LNHDA, CDR2 SQIVND (reference sequence). The CDR3 length is 15 residues. This chain's CDR3 is CASSLDRTGADTQYF. CDR3 DNA sequence: TGTGCCAGTAGTCTAGACAGGACAGGGGCAGATACGCAGTATTTT.

To note about this clone: Other DNA variants within this sample encode the same CDR3. The chain joins TRBV7-3 to TRBJ1-1; D remains ambiguous. V was trimmed by 5 bases and J by 11 bases, leaving 18 bases between them. Germline CDR1 reads SGHTA; CDR2 reads FQGTGA. CDR3 length equals 13 residues. The CDR3 sequence is CASSDAAVFGAFF. As DNA, the CDR3 is TGTGCCAGCAGCGATGCGGCAGTGTTTGGTGCTTTCTTT.

The V and J genes are TRBV18 and TRBJ2-2; 11 bases fit TRBD2. V was pared by 4 bases and J by 5 bases, with 6 bases of the junction left unmatched. Germline V CDR1 and CDR2: KGHSH, LQKENI. The CDR3 runs to 16 residues. The CDR3 here is CASSLQTSGVTGELFF. DNA of the CDR3: TGTGCCAGCTCACTTCAGACTAGCGGGGTGACCGGGGAGCTGTTTTTT.

The chain joins TRBV6-5 to TRBJ2-1, with 12 positions matching TRBD2. This CDR3 comprises 13 residues. Germline V CDR1 and CDR2: MNHEY, SVGAGI. Trimming at V came to 8 bases and at J to 10 bases, leaving 6 bases not matched to a gene. The CDR3 spells CASGSGTSGEQFF. The DNA for the CDR3 is TGTGCCAGCGGATCCGGGACTAGCGGGGAGCAGTTCTTC.

V usage is TRBV7-9 and J usage is TRBJ1-1, with a tentative D call TRBD1 (5 bases). From germline, CDR1 is SEHNR and CDR2 FQNEAQ (reference sequence). The V and J ends lost 5 bases and 6 bases respectively, with 19 bases between them. The CDR3 spans 15 residues. CDR3 protein: CASSPPWGGAAEAFF. CDR3 sequence (DNA): TGTGCCAGCAGCCCTCCTTGGGGGGGAGCCGCTGAAGCTTTCTTT. The full variable domain, its missing parts supplied by reference TRBV7-9 and TRBJ1-1, is DTGVSQNPRHKITKRGQNVTFRCDPISEHNRLYWYRQTLGQGPEFLTYFQNEAQLEKSRLLSDRFSAERPKGSFSTLEIQRTEQGDSAMYLCASSPPWGGAAEAFFGQGTRLTVV.

The chain joins TRBV7-3 to TRBJ2-1; 7 bases map to TRBD2. Germline-derived CDR1 and CDR2 are SGHTA and FQGTGA. J gave up 2 bases and V 5 bases, and 9 bases lay outside the gene matches. This CDR3 has 16 amino acids. CDR3 DNA: TGTGCCAGCAGCCCTGAAGCGGGGTTCGCCTACAATGAGCAGTTCTTC. This translates into CASSPEAGFAYNEQFF.

The chain recombines TRBV19 with TRBJ2-7; D perhaps matches TRBD2 (5 bases). V was pared by 3 bases and J by 1 base, with 13 bases between. The length of the CDR3 is 15 residues. The V gene's germline CDR1 is LNHDA and CDR2 SQIVND (reference sequence). This chain's CDR3 is CASSIGGSTSYEQYF. The CDR3 DNA is TGTGCCAGTAGTATTGGCGGGTCGACATCCTACGAGCAGTACTTC. Drawing the rest from reference TRBV19 and TRBJ2-7, the complete variable domain is DGGITQSPKYLFRKEGQNVTLSCEQNLNHDAMYWYRQDPGQGLRLIYYSQIVNDFQKGDIAEGYSVSREKKESFPLTVTSAQKNPTAFYLCASSIGGSTSYEQYFGPGTRLTVT.

The gene calls are TRBV5-6 and TRBJ2-7; no clear D. CDR1 is SGHDT and CDR2 is YYEEEE in the germline V gene. Trimming removed 4 bases from V and 3 bases from J, with 5 bases in between. The CDR3 contains 11 residues. CDR3 sequence: CASSQDYEQYF. The CDR3 DNA is TGTGCCAGCAGCCAGGACTACGAGCAGTACTTC.

V gene TRBV28 combines with J gene TRBJ1-2, with D perhaps matching TRBD1 (5 bases). Per the germline V gene, CDR1 is MDHEN and CDR2 is SYDVKM. The V end was cut by 6 bases, the J end by 8 bases, with 13 bases between. This CDR3 has 12 amino acids. CDR3 sequence: CASSLGGKGYTF. For the CDR3, the DNA is TGTGCCAGCAGCCTGGGGGGGAAGGGCTACACCTTC.

This chain joins TRBV7-3 and TRBJ1-2; D gene uncertain. V was pared by 5 bases and J by 4 bases, with 23 bases between. Germline V gene data show CDR1 as SGHTA and CDR2 as FQGTGA. The CDR3 contains 17 residues. The CDR3 DNA is TGTGCCAGCAGCCCCAACGACGGCGGTCGTCGGGGCTATGGCTACACCTTC. Translated, it gives CASSPNDGGRRGYGYTF.

This chain links TRBV7-8 with TRBJ1-1; D uncertain. V gave up 1 base and J gave up 1 base, with 16 bases separating them. The germline gives CDR1 SGHVS, CDR2 FQNEAQ. The CDR3 contains 17 residues. The CDR3 bases are TGTGCCAGCAGCTTAGGTCGTCGGGTCCATGGGAACACTGAAGCTTTCTTT. It is translated as CASSLGRRVHGNTEAFF.

On this clone itself: Other DNA sequences in the sample encode the same CDR3. The chain carries TRBV28 and TRBJ1-5, with D unclear. Germline V gene sequence: CDR1 MDHEN, CDR2 SYDVKM. The CDR3 runs to 12 residues. Deletions cut 3 bases from V and 6 bases from J, with 6 bases between. This chain's CDR3 is CASSLAGQPQHF. In DNA form, the CDR3 reads TGTGCCAGCAGTTTGGCAGGTCAGCCCCAGCATTTT.

The chain links TRBV11-3 to TRBJ2-1; TRBD2 agrees at 8 bases. Germline CDR1 and CDR2: SGHNT and YENEEA. This CDR3 has 14 residues. V dropped 1 base and J dropped 6; count of bases not matched to a gene: 2. The CDR3 loop reads CASSLAGGSNEQFF. The CDR3 DNA follows: TGTGCCAGCAGCTTAGCGGGAGGGTCCAATGAGCAGTTCTTC. Drawing the rest from reference TRBV11-3 and TRBJ2-1, the complete variable domain is EAGVVQSPRYKIIEKKQPVAFWCNPISGHNTLYWYLQNLGQGPELLIRYENEEAVDDSQLPKDRFSAERLKGVDSTLKIQPAELGDSAVYLCASSLAGGSNEQFFGPGTRLTVL.

The V gene is TRBV4-1, the J gene TRBJ2-7; D is possibly TRBD1 (5 bases). The CDR3 runs 14 residues. In germline, CDR1 is MGHRA, CDR2 YSYEKL. Between the trimmed V and J ends, which lost 4 bases and 0 bases, there was a span of 10 bases. This CDR3 is CASSRVRDSYEQYF. The CDR3 nucleotides are TGCGCCAGCAGCCGAGTCAGGGACTCCTACGAGCAGTACTTC.

The chain employs TRBV27 and TRBJ1-1, with 10 bases lining up with TRBD1. The V gene end was trimmed by 4 bases and the J gene end by 1 base; junction bases not matched to a gene: 9. The CDR3 consists of 17 residues. Looked up from germline, CDR1 is MNHEY and CDR2 is SMNVEV (reference sequence). The CDR3 bases are TGTGCCAGCAGTTCCCGGGACAGGGGAAACGAGAACACTGAAGCTTTCTTT. Amino acids: CASSSRDRGNENTEAFF.

The chain has TRBV11-3 and TRBJ2-5; possibly TRBD2 for D (6 bases). Germline V gene sequence: CDR1 SGHNT, CDR2 YENEEA. The CDR3 extends over 15 amino acids. V was shortened by 5 bases and J by 5 bases, with 18 bases between the two germline ends. The chain's CDR3 is CASSRGGDSSETQYF. CDR3 sequence (DNA): TGTGCCAGCAGCCGAGGAGGGGACTCCTCGGAGACCCAGTACTTC.